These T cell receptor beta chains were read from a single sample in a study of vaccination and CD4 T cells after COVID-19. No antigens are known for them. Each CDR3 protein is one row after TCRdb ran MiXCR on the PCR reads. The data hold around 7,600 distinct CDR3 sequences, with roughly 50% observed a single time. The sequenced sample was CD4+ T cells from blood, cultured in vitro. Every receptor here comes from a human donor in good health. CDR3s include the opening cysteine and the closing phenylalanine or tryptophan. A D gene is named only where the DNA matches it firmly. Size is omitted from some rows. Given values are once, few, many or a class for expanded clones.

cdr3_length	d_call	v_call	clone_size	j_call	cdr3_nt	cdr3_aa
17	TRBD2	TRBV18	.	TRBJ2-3	TGTGCCAGCTCACCACCGGCGGGAGGTCCAAGCACAGATACGCAGTATTTT	CASSPPAGGPSTDTQYF
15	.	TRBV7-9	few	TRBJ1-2	TGTGCCAGCAGCTTCCAACTGGGGTCTAACTATGGCTACACCTTC	CASSFQLGSNYGYTF
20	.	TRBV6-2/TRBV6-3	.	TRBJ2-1	TGTGCCAGCAGCCACCAACAGGGCAGGGGCTCTATCATGGGGCCCAATGAGCAGTTCTTC	CASSHQQGRGSIMGPNEQFF
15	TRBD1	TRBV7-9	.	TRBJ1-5	TGTGCCAGCAGCTTCGGGGACAGGGGTAATCAGCCCCAGCATTTT	CASSFGDRGNQPQHF
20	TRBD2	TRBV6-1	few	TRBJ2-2	TGTGCCAGCAGGAAACCGCCGGGACTAGCGGGGGGCTCGAACACCGGGGAGCTGTTTTTT	CASRKPPGLAGGSNTGELFF
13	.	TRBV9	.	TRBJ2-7	TGTGCCAGCAGCGTAGCGCATTCCTACGAGCAGTACTTC	CASSVAHSYEQYF
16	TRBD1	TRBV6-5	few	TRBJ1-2	TGTGCCAGCAGTTACTCGAGGACAGGGGGTAACTATGGCTACACCTTC	CASSYSRTGGNYGYTF
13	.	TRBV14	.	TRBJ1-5	TGTGCCAGCAGCCCCGACAGTAATCAGCCCCAGCATTTT	CASSPDSNQPQHF
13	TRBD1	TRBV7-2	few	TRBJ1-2	TGTGCCATTCGGGACAGGGACGCCTATGGCTACACCTTC	CAIRDRDAYGYTF
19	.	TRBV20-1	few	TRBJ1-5	TGCAGTGCGACACGGGACCCCGTGTTTGGGCCCCCGCTGTATCAGCCCCAGCATTTT	CSATRDPVFGPPLYQPQHF
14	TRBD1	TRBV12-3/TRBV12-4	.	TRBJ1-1	TGTGCCAGCACCCCGACAGGGGGCTACACTGAAGCTTTCTTT	CASTPTGGYTEAFF
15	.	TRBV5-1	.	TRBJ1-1	TGCGCCAGCAGCTTGGCCCACCGGGGTCTGACTGAAGCTTTCTTT	CASSLAHRGLTEAFF
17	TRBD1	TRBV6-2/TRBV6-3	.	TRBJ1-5	TGTGCCAGCAGTTACCCGAAGACAGGGAATAGCAATCAGCCCCAGCATTTT	CASSYPKTGNSNQPQHF
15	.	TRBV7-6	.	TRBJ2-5	TGTGCCAGCAGCCAAAGGGCCGGGCGGGAAGAGACCCAGTACTTC	CASSQRAGREETQYF
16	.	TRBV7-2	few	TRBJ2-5	TGTGCCAGCAGCTTAGCCCAAATGACGGGGCAAGAGACCCAGTACTTC	CASSLAQMTGQETQYF
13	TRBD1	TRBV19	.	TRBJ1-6	TGTGCCAGTAGGGGGACAGAGCTTCCACCCCTCCACTTT	CASRGTELPPLHF
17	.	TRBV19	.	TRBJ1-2	TGTGCCAGTAGTATGCCCCGGACGGGTCCGGCGGTCTATGGCTACACCTTC	CASSMPRTGPAVYGYTF
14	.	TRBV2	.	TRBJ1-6	TGTGCCAGCAGGAATCGTCGTAATAATTCACCCCTCCACTTT	CASRNRRNNSPLHF
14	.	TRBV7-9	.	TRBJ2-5	TGTGCCAGCAGCCGAGACAGGTTACAAGAGACCCAGTACTTC	CASSRDRLQETQYF
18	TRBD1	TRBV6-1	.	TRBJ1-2	TGTGCCAGCAGTCGAAACTCTCCCGGACAGGGGGCTAACTATGGCTACACCTTC	CASSRNSPGQGANYGYTF